This T cell receptor beta chain was recovered during a study of OX40 agonist ivuxolimab in advanced cancers. Study context: The mean age was approximately 60 years, ranging from about 23 to 85, with 65% to 85% of participants male. General study findings and limits: In a subset of nonresponders, normalized T-cell clonal expansion was also low. With doses of 0.1-3.0 mg/kg, partial responders showed among the lowest clonal expansion.

Excluded were patients having autoimmune disease history or systemic immunosuppression. This clone was detected only once. What it binds is unknown. Germline V gene lookup returns CDR1 SQVTM and CDR2 ANQGSEA. This CDR3 contains 12 residues. V lost 6 bases and J 4 bases, leaving 7 bases between the germline ends. The table came from immunoSEQ multiplex PCR; TCRdb's copy has only in-frame clones and leaves some out. Of over 90,000 clones in the sample, 90% were seen once. The origin of this receptor is an adult with an advanced solid tumor such as melanoma, head and neck, liver or kidney cancer. This material consisted of CD4+ or CD8+ T cells sorted from blood, taken in a trial of the OX40 agonist ivuxolimab. The chain combines TRBV29-1 with TRBJ2-6; no clear D. CDR3 region: CSVRSGANVLTF. The CDR3 DNA follows: TGCAGCGTAAGGTCCGGGGCCAACGTCCTGACTTTC.